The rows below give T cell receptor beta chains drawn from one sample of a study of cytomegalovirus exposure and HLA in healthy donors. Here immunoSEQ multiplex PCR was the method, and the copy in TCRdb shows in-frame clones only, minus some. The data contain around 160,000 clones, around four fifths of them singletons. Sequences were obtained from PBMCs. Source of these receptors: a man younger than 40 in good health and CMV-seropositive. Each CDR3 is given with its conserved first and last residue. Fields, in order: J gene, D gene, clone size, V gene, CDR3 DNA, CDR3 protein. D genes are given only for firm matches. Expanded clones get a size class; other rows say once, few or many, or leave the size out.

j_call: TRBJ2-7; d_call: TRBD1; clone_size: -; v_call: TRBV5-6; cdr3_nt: TGTGCCAGCAGCTCTGTCGGGACAGGAAAAACCTACGAGCAGTACTTC; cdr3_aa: CASSSVGTGKTYEQYF
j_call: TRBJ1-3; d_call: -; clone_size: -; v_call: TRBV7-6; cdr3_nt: TGTGCCAGCAGCTTAGACGTGTCAGGCTCTGGAAACACCATATATTTT; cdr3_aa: CASSLDVSGSGNTIYF
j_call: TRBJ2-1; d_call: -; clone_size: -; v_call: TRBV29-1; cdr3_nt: TGCAGCGCGTTCCCGGGACTGGTGTACAATGAGCAGTTCTTC; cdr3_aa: CSAFPGLVYNEQFF
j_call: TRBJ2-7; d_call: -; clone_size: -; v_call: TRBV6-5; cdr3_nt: TGTGCCAGCAGTTACGGTCAGGGGGGATACGAGCAGTACTTC; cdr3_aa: CASSYGQGGYEQYF
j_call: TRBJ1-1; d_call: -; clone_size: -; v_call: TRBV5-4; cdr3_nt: TGTGCCAGCAGCTCCTTTGACACTGAAGCTTTCTTT; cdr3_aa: CASSSFDTEAFF
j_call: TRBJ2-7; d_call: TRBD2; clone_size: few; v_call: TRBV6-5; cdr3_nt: TGTGCCAGCTCGGGGGGGATGTCTAGCGAGCAGTACTTC; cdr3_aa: CASSGGMSSEQYF
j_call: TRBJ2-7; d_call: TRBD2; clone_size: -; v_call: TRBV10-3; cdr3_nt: TGTGCCATCAGGGCCTCCGGACTAGCGAACTCCTACGAGCAGTACTTC; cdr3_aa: CAIRASGLANSYEQYF
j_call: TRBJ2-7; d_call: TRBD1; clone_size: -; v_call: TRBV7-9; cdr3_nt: TGTGCCAGCAGCTTGGGACAGACGAACTCCTACGAGCAGTACTTC; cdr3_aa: CASSLGQTNSYEQYF
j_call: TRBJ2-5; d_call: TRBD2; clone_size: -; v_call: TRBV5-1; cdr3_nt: TGCGCCAGCAGCCCCGGACTACTAGCGGGGTTTGAGACCCAGTACTTC; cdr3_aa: CASSPGLLAGFETQYF
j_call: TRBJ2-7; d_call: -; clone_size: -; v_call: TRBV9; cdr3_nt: TGTGCCAGCAGCGTAGGAGCTACCTCCACCTACGAGCAGTACTTC; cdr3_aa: CASSVGATSTYEQYF
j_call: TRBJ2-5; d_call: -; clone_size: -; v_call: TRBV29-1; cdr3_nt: TGCAGCCTGACCCTGGGGGGAGAGACCCAGTACTTC; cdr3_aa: CSLTLGGETQYF
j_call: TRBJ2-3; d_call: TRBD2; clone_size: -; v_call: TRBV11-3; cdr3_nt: TGTGCCAGCAGCTTAGGAGTAGCGGGGGGCACAGATACGCAGTATTTT; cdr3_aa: CASSLGVAGGTDTQYF
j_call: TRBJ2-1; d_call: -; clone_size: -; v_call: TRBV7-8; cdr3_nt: TGTGCCAGCATCCGTACAGTTAGCTCCTACAATGAGCAGTTCTTC; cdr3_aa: CASIRTVSSYNEQFF
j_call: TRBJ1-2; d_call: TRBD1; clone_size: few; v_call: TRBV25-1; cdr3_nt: TGTGCCAGCAGTGACGGCTGGGGGACAGGATGCTACACCTTC; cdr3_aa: CASSDGWGTGCYTF
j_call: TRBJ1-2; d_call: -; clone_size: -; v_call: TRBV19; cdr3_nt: TGTGCCAGTAGTATTGGCGGAGCCGTCTATGGCTACACCTTC; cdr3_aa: CASSIGGAVYGYTF
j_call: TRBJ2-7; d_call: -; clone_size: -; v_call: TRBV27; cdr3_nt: TGTGCCAGCAGTCTCAACAGGGACTCCTACGAGCAGTACTTC; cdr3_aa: CASSLNRDSYEQYF
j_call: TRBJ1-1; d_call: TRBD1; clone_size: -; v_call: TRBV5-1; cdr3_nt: TGCGCCAGCAGCCCAGGGACAGGGGATAGGAGCACTGAAGCTTTCTTT; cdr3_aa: CASSPGTGDRSTEAFF
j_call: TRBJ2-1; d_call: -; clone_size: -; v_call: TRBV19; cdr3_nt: TGTGCCAGTAACAAAGGGAGCACCTCCTACAATGAGCAGTTCTTC; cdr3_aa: CASNKGSTSYNEQFF
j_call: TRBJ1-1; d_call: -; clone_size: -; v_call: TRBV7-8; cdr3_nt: TGTGCCAGCAGCTTAGGGGGGGGGATGCCTGAAGCTTTCTTT; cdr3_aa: CASSLGGGMPEAFF
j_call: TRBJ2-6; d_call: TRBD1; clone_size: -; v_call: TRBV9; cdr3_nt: TGTGCCAGCAGCCAACAGGGGGCCGGGGCCAACGTCCTGACTTTC; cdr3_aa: CASSQQGAGANVLTF
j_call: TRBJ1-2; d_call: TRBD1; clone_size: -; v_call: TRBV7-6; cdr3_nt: TGTGCCAGCAGCAGTTACAGGGGGCCGGTTGGCTACACCTTC; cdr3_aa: CASSSYRGPVGYTF
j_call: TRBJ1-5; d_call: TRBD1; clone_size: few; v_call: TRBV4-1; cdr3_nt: TGCGCCAGCAGCTGGACAGGGGGAGAGGATCAGCCCCAGCATTTT; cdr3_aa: CASSWTGGEDQPQHF
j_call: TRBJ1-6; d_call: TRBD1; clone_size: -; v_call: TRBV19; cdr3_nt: TGTGCCAGTACCACGGACAGGGAGGGTTCACCCCTCCACTTT; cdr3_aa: CASTTDREGSPLHF
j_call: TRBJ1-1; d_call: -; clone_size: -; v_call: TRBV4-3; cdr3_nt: TGCGCCAGCAGCCGTGGTCCAGGCCTAAGTAAGACTGAAGCTTTCTTT; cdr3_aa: CASSRGPGLSKTEAFF
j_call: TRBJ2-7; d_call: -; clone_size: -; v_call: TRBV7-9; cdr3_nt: TGTGCCAGCAGCTTAGAGGCAGGTGATTCCTACGAGCAGTACTTC; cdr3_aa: CASSLEAGDSYEQYF
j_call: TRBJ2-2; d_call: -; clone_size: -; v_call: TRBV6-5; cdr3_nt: TGTGCCAGCAGGCAGGGGTCAGCGAACACCGGGGAGCTGTTTTTT; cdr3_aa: CASRQGSANTGELFF
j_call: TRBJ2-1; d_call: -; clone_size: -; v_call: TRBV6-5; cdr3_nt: TGTGCCAGCAGACCCGGACAGCAGTACAATGAGCAGTTCTTC; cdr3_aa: CASRPGQQYNEQFF
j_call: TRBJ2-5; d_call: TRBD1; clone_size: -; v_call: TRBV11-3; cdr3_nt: TGTGCCAGCAGCTTAGGGGACAGGGGAAGGGAGACCCAGTACTTC; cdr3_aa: CASSLGDRGRETQYF
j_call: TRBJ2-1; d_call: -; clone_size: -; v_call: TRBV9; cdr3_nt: TGTGCCAGCAGCGACAGGGACCGGTGGCCTGATGAGCAGTTCTTC; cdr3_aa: CASSDRDRWPDEQFF
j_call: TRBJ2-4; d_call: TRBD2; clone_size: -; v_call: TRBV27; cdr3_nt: TGTGCCAGCAGCCTGGTGGCGGGGGGGAGGGTAGCCAAAAACATTCAGTACTTC; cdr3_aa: CASSLVAGGRVAKNIQYF
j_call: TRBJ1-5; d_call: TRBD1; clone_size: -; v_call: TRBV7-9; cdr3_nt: TGTGCCAGCAGCTATGCACAGGGGAATCAGCCCCAGCATTTT; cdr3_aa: CASSYAQGNQPQHF
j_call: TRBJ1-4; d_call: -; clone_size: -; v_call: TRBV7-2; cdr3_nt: TGTGCCAGCAGCTCGCGGGGGGTCGGTGAAAAACTGTTTTTT; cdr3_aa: CASSSRGVGEKLFF
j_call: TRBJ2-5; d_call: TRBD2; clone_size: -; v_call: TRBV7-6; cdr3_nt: TGTGCCAGCAGTTCCTTCCCCAAGGGGCGGGGGGCGACCCAGTACTTC; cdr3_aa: CASSSFPKGRGATQYF
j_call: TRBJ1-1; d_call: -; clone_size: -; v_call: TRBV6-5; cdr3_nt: TGTGCCAGCAGTTACGAGCGATTCACTGAAGCTTTCTTT; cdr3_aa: CASSYERFTEAFF
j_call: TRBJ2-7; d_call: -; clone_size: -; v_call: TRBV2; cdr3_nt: TGTGCCAGCTATCCGGGATCCCTTCACGAGCAGTACTTC; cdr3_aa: CASYPGSLHEQYF
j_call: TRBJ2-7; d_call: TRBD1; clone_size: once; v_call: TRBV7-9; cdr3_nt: TGTGCCAGCAGCTCGGACAGGGGGAACTCCTACGAGCAGTACTTC; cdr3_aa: CASSSDRGNSYEQYF
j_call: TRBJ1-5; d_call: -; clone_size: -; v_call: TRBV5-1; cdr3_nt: TGCGCCAGCAGTCCCTCCGGGAACAATCAGCCCCAGCATTTT; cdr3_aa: CASSPSGNNQPQHF
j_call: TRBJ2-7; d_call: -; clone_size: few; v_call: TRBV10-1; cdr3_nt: TGCGCCCCGGGTAAAGGGACAACAATCTACGAGCAGTACTTC; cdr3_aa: CAPGKGTTIYEQYF
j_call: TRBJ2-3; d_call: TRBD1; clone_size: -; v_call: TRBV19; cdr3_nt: TGTGCCAGTAGTAACCGACAGGGTTCCACAGATACGCAGTATTTT; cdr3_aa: CASSNRQGSTDTQYF
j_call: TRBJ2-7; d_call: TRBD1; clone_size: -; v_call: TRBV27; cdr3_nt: TGTGCCAGCACCTCCGGGACAGGGGCCTACGAGCAGTACTTC; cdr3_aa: CASTSGTGAYEQYF
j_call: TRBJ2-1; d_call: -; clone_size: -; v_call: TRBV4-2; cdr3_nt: TGTGCCAGCAGCCAAGTGGCCGTTGCACCTTACAATGAGCAGTTCTTC; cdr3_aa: CASSQVAVAPYNEQFF
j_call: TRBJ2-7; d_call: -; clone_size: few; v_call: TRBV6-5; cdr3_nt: TGTGCCAGCAGTTACGCACAGGAGCAGTACTTC; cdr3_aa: CASSYAQEQYF
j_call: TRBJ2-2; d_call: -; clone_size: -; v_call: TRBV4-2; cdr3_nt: TGTGCCAGCAGCCAAGACGGTGCCGGGGAGCTGTTTTTT; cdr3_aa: CASSQDGAGELFF
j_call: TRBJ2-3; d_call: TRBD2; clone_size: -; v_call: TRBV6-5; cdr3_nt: TGTGCCAGCAGTTACGCTAGCGGGGCCGTCACAGATACGCAGTATTTT; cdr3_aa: CASSYASGAVTDTQYF
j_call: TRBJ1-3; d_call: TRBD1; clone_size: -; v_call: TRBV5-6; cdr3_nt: TGTGCCAGCAGCTCCTTGGACAGGGATGGAAACACCATATATTTT; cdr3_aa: CASSSLDRDGNTIYF
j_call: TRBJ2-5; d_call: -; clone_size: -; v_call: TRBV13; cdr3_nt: TGTGCCAGCAGCTCAACCCGGGACTACCAAGAGACCCAGTACTTC; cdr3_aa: CASSSTRDYQETQYF
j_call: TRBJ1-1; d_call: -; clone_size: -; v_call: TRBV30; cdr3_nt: TGTGCCTGGAGTGTGTCACAGGCTTTCTTT; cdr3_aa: CAWSVSQAFF
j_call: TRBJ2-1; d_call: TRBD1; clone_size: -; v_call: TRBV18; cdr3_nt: TGTGCCAGCTCACCAAAGACAGGGTTCAATGAGCAGTTCTTC; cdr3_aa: CASSPKTGFNEQFF
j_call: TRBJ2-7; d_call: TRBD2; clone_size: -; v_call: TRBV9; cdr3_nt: TGTGCCAGCAGCGTGGGAGGGACTAGCGGGGGCTACGAGCAGTACTTC; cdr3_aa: CASSVGGTSGGYEQYF
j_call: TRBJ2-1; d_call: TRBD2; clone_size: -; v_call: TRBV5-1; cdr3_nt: TGCGCCAGCAGCTCCGGACTAGCGGGGGGGAGGCGCAATGAGCAGTTCTTC; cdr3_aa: CASSSGLAGGRRNEQFF